This TCR beta chain was sequenced in a study of PD-L1 blockade in urothelial cancer. Turning to the study itself: Prior chemotherapy regimens per patient numbered 0 to 3. Blood samples contained a median about 140,000 T cells.

The time point: peripheral blood 6 weeks after treatment start. Urothelial carcinoma in patients was locally advanced or metastatic. Per patient, between 1 and 8 samples were collected at pretreatment and on-treatment time points. Using immunoSEQ multiplex PCR, the repertoire was profiled, and TCRdb retains in-frame clones only, with some absent. The table has about 130,000 clones, around 86% seen once. The CDR3 contains 16 residues. Germline V gives CDR1 LNHDA, CDR2 SQIVND (reference sequence). Germline trimming cut 4 bases from V and 8 bases from J; bases unmatched to any gene: 6. The clonotype originates from a man aged 50 or older with urothelial cancer. The source material was PBMCs, sampled around atezolizumab (anti-PD-L1) treatment. The V call is TRBV19, the J call TRBJ2-1, with 15 nucleotides matching TRBD2. CDR3 region: CASSSWTSGREDEQFF. The CDR3 nucleotides are TGTGCCAGTAGTAGCTGGACTAGCGGGAGGGAAGATGAGCAGTTCTTC.